This TCR beta chain derives from a study of blood T cell repertoires in COVID-19. How the authors handled the data: Reference gene primer amplification yielded estimated nucleated cell counts. Repertoires were generated with immunoSEQ multiplex PCR, while TCRdb's copy carries only in-frame clones and drops some. V and J calls and clone size are given by that table; D and trimming were obtained from the DNA. Seen here are about 270,000 clones, more than 75% observed once, and the top ten hold approximately 10%. Source material: peripheral blood. The origin of this receptor is a middle-aged man with active or convalescent COVID-19.

The CDR3 nucleotides read TGTGCCAGCAGCTCGACAGGGTTCGAGGCCCAGCATTTT. Protein product: CASSSTGFEAQHF. V is TRBV7-2 and J is TRBJ1-5; 7 bases align to TRBD1. The germline V gene has CDR1 SGHTA and CDR2 FQGNSA. The CDR3 has 13 residues. The trim removed 4 bases at V and 11 bases at J, leaving 8 bases unmatched. Full variable domain (outside the CDR3, taken from reference TRBV7-2 and TRBJ1-5): GAGVSQSPSNKVTEKGKDVELRCDPISGHTALYWYRQSLGQGLEFLIYFQGNSAPDKSGLPSDRFSAERTGGSVSTLTIQRTQQEDSAVYLCASSSTGFEAQHFGDGTRLSIL.